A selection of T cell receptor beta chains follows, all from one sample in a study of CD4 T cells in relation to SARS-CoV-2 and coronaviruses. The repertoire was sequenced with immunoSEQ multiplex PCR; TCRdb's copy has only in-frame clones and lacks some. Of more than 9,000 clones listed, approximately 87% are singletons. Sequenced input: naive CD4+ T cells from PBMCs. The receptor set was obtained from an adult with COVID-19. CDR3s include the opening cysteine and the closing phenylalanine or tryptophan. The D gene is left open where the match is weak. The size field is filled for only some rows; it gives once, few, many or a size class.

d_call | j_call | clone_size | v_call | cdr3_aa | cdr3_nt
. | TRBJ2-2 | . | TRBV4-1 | CASSQDWGGQVPLTGELFF | TGCGCCAGCAGCCAAGATTGGGGAGGACAGGTCCCTCTAACCGGGGAGCTGTTTTTT
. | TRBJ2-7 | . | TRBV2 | CAGRRLPSYEQYF | TGTGCCGGCAGGCGATTACCCTCCTACGAGCAGTACTTC
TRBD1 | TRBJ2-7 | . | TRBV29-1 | CSVEDQGQPFKQYF | TGCAGCGTTGAAGATCAGGGACAGCCTTTTAAGCAGTACTTC
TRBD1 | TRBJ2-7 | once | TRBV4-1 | CASKPGTGGSVSYEQYF | TGCGCCAGCAAACCGGGGACAGGGGGCTCCGTATCCTACGAGCAGTACTTC
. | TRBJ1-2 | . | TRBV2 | CASYGGDYGYTF | TGTGCCAGCTACGGGGGGGACTATGGCTACACCTTC
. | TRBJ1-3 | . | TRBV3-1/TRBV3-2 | CASSHRDIRSGNTIYF | TGTGCCAGCAGCCATAGGGACATCCGCTCTGGAAACACCATATATTTT
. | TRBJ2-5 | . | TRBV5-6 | CASSLEGAQYF | TGTGCCAGCAGCTTGGAGGGGGCCCAGTACTTC
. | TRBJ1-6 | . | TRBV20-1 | CSALDNSPLHF | TGCAGTGCTCTTGATAATTCACCCCTCCACTTT
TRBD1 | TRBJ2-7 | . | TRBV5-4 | CASSIDRGGEQYF | TGTGCCAGCAGCATAGACAGGGGTGGCGAGCAGTACTTC
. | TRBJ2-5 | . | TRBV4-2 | CASSQLALQETQYF | TGTGCCAGCAGCCAGCTGGCCCTCCAAGAGACCCAGTACTTC
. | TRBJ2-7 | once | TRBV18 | CASSPGRGSYEQYF | TGTGCCAGCTCACCGGGACGGGGGTCCTACGAGCAGTACTTC
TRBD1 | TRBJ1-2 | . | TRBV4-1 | CASSQLHGQGVGGYTF | TGCGCCAGCAGCCAATTGCACGGACAGGGGGTTGGCGGCTACACCTTC
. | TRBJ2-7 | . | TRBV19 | CASSPVPSYEQYF | TGTGCCAGTAGTCCCGTCCCCTCCTACGAGCAGTACTTC
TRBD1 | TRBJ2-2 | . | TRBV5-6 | CASSLGRGQGLGTGELFF | TGTGCCAGCAGCTTGGGAAGGGGACAGGGCCTAGGCACCGGGGAGCTGTTTTTT
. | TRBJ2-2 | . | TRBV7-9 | CASNRKWEGANTGELFF | TGTGCCAGCAACCGGAAGTGGGAAGGGGCGAACACCGGGGAGCTGTTTTTT
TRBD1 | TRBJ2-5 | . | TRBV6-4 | CASSDSGQGETQYF | TGTGCCAGCAGTGACTCTGGACAGGGAGAGACCCAGTACTTC
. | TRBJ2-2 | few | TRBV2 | CASSISDTGELFF | TGTGCCAGCAGCATCAGTGACACCGGGGAGCTGTTTTTT
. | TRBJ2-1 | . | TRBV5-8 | CASSLFWEYNEQFF | TGTGCCAGCAGCTTGTTTTGGGAATACAATGAGCAGTTCTTC
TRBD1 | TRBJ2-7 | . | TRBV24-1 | CATSDAGQGYEQYF | TGTGCCACCAGTGATGCGGGACAGGGCTACGAGCAGTACTTC
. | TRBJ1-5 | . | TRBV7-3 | CASNPLGNQPQHF | TGTGCCAGCAACCCTCTGGGCAATCAGCCCCAGCATTTT
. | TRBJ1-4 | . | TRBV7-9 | CASSLVGTSANEKLFF | TGTGCCAGCAGCTTAGTTGGGACGTCGGCTAATGAAAAACTGTTTTTT
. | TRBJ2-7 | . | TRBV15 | CATSISPAYEQYF | TGTGCCACCAGCATTTCACCAGCCTACGAGCAGTACTTC